This TCR beta chain stems from a study of T cells in localized non-small cell lung cancer. Points from the study as a whole: Uninvolved nearby lung showed the greatest T cell clonality, exceeding that found in tumor. The study detected a median about 60 of the top 100 tumor clones in adjacent lung. Elevated blood T cell density was associated with longer overall survival. Sequencing was limited to one tumor region, leaving the possibility of heterogeneity open.

Notes on this clone: Its antigen is unknown.

Sequencing was performed with immunoSEQ multiplex PCR; in TCRdb, only in-frame clones are kept and a portion is missing. The table has tens of thousands of clones, approximately 86% seen once. The CDR3 extends over 11 amino acids. Per germline, CDR1 SNHLY and CDR2 FYNNEI. Trimming pared 8 bases from V and 6 bases from J, leaving 11 bases between. The receptor comes from a woman aged 18 to 49 with stage III lung adenocarcinoma. The sequencing used peripheral blood, collected before any cancer treatment. The V gene is TRBV2, the J gene TRBJ2-7; TRBD2 might be the D (5 bases). The CDR3 DNA follows: TGTGCCAGCCGGGCGGGCATCGAGCAGTACTTC. This encodes CASRAGIEQYF.